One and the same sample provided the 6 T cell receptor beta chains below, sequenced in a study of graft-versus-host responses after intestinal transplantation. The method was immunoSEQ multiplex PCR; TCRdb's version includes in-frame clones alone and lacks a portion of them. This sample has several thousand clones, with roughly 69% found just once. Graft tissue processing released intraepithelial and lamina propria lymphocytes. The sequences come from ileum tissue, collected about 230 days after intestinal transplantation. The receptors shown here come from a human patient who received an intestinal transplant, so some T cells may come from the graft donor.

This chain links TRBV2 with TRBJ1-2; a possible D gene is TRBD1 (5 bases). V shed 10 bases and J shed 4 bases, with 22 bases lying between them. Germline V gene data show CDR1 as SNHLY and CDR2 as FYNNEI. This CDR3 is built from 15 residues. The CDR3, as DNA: TGTGCCACCGACTTAGGGACTGGGCAGACCTATGGCTACACCTTC. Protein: CATDLGTGQTYGYTF.

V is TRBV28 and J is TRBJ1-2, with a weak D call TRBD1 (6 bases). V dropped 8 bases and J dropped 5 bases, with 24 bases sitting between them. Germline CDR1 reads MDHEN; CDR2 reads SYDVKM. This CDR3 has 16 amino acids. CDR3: CASSGALGGFPYGYTF. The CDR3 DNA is TGTGCCAGCTCAGGGGCTTTGGGGGGTTTTCCGTATGGCTACACCTTC.

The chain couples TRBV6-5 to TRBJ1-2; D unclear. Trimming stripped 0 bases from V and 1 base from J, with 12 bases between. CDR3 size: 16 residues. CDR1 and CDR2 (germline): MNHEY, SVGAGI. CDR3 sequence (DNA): TGTGCCAGCAGTTACTCAGCGGGGAATAATAACTATGGCTACACCTTC. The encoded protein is CASSYSAGNNNYGYTF.

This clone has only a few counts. The CDR3 sequence: CASSLDAGGENNEQFF. CDR3 DNA: TGTGCCAGCAGCTTAGATGCCGGGGGGGAGAACAATGAGCAGTTCTTC. The chain links TRBV7-2 to TRBJ2-1; 8 bases line up with TRBD2. This CDR3 is built from 16 residues. Germline V CDR1 and CDR2: SGHTA, FQGNSA. Trimming cost V 1 base and J 5 bases; bases outside gene matches: 7.

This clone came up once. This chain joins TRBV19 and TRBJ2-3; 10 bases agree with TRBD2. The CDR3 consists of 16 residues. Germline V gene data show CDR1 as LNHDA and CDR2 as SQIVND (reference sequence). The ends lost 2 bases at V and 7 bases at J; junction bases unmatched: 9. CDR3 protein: CASSITLAGDGNTQYF. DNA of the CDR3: TGTGCCAGTAGTATAACGCTAGCGGGAGACGGAAATACGCAGTATTTT.

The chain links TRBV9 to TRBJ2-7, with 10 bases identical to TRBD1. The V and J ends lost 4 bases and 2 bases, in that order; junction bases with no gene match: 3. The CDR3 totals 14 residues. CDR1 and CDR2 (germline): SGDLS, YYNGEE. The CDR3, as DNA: TGTGCCAGCAGCTATGGGACAGGGGCCTACGAGCAGTACTTC. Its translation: CASSYGTGAYEQYF.